These T cell receptor beta chains were read from a single sample in a study of PD-1 blockade in classical Hodgkin lymphoma. Clones were sequenced by immunoSEQ multiplex PCR, and TCRdb holds only the in-frame ones, with some missing. This sample yields 37,000 or so clones, of which around 88% are seen a single time; about 7.8% belongs to the top ten. The material sequenced was peripheral blood mononuclear cells (PBMCs), taken before the second cycle of nivolumab. The receptors stem from a human donor with classical Hodgkin lymphoma. Both conserved end residues are part of each CDR3. The order of the fields is D gene, clone size, J gene, V gene, CDR3 DNA, CDR3 protein. The D gene is left open where the match is weak. Not all rows give a size; the values are once, few, many and, for expanded clones, a class.

D gene: -
clone size: -
J gene: TRBJ2-7
V gene: TRBV7-9
CDR3 DNA: TGTGCCAGCAGCGGAAGTTCGGGTTCCTACGAGCAGTACTTC
CDR3 protein: CASSGSSGSYEQYF

D gene: -
clone size: -
J gene: TRBJ1-1
V gene: TRBV11-3
CDR3 DNA: TGTGCCAGCAGCCGGGCCCTTGACACTGAAGCTTTCTTT
CDR3 protein: CASSRALDTEAFF

D gene: -
clone size: -
J gene: TRBJ1-5
V gene: TRBV28
CDR3 DNA: TGTGCCAGCAGAGCTCCCTATGATTATAGCAATCAGCCCCAGCATTTT
CDR3 protein: CASRAPYDYSNQPQHF

D gene: -
clone size: -
J gene: TRBJ2-7
V gene: TRBV18
CDR3 DNA: TGTGCCAGCTCGCTCCGGGACGGCCCCTACGAGCAGTACTTC
CDR3 protein: CASSLRDGPYEQYF

D gene: -
clone size: few
J gene: TRBJ2-3
V gene: TRBV7-9
CDR3 DNA: TGTGCCAGCAGCCCAATCCCGGATACGCAGTATTTT
CDR3 protein: CASSPIPDTQYF

D gene: TRBD2
clone size: -
J gene: TRBJ2-1
V gene: TRBV5-4
CDR3 DNA: TGTGCCAGCAGCCCCGGGACTAGCGGGGCCTACAATGAGCAGTTCTTC
CDR3 protein: CASSPGTSGAYNEQFF

D gene: -
clone size: -
J gene: TRBJ1-5
V gene: TRBV18
CDR3 DNA: TGTGCCAGCTCACCAACGATCTCCGTAAGCAATCAGCCCCAGCATTTT
CDR3 protein: CASSPTISVSNQPQHF

D gene: -
clone size: -
J gene: TRBJ2-5
V gene: TRBV5-1
CDR3 DNA: TGCGCCAGCAGCTTGGCGGCCAGGGGCTGGGAGACCCAGTACTTC
CDR3 protein: CASSLAARGWETQYF

D gene: -
clone size: -
J gene: TRBJ1-1
V gene: TRBV7-9
CDR3 DNA: TGTGCCAGCAGCTTGGTGGGGTGGGAAGACACTGAAGCTTTCTTT
CDR3 protein: CASSLVGWEDTEAFF

D gene: TRBD2
clone size: -
J gene: TRBJ2-4
V gene: TRBV5-1
CDR3 DNA: TGCGCCAGCAGAAGGACTAGCGGGAACATTCAGTACTTC
CDR3 protein: CASRRTSGNIQYF

D gene: TRBD2
clone size: -
J gene: TRBJ2-7
V gene: TRBV13
CDR3 DNA: TGTGCCAGCAGCCGGGAGGAACCCCCAGAGCACTACGAGCAGTACTTC
CDR3 protein: CASSREEPPEHYEQYF

D gene: -
clone size: -
J gene: TRBJ1-1
V gene: TRBV18
CDR3 DNA: TGTGCCAGCTCACCATTTCATCCCAACTTACACTACACTGAAGCTTTCTTT
CDR3 protein: CASSPFHPNLHYTEAFF

D gene: TRBD2
clone size: -
J gene: TRBJ2-3
V gene: TRBV30
CDR3 DNA: TGTGCCTGGAGTGTACCTAGCGGGAGATCAGATACGCAGTATTTT
CDR3 protein: CAWSVPSGRSDTQYF

D gene: -
clone size: -
J gene: TRBJ2-4
V gene: TRBV19
CDR3 DNA: TGTGCCAGTAGTATCCGGTGGGGTCTAGAAGCCAAAAACATTCAGTACTTC
CDR3 protein: CASSIRWGLEAKNIQYF

D gene: TRBD2
clone size: few
J gene: TRBJ2-3
V gene: TRBV19
CDR3 DNA: TGTGCCAGTAGTATAGATGGGACTAGCGGGTTCACAGATACGCAGTATTTT
CDR3 protein: CASSIDGTSGFTDTQYF

D gene: -
clone size: once
J gene: TRBJ1-3
V gene: TRBV29-1
CDR3 DNA: TGCAGCGTATTCGACGGGAGCTCTGGAAACACCATATATTTT
CDR3 protein: CSVFDGSSGNTIYF

D gene: -
clone size: -
J gene: TRBJ2-2
V gene: TRBV5-1
CDR3 DNA: TGCGCCAGCAGCTTGCCCGGGGGACTTAACACCGGGGAGCTGTTTTTT
CDR3 protein: CASSLPGGLNTGELFF

D gene: TRBD1
clone size: -
J gene: TRBJ2-2
V gene: TRBV11-2
CDR3 DNA: TGTGCCAGCAGCTTGAGTTATCCGGGACAGGGGAACACCGGGGAGCTGTTTTTT
CDR3 protein: CASSLSYPGQGNTGELFF

D gene: -
clone size: -
J gene: TRBJ2-5
V gene: TRBV7-6
CDR3 DNA: TGTGCCAGCAGCCTGACCAGGGAGACCCAGTACTTC
CDR3 protein: CASSLTRETQYF

D gene: TRBD1
clone size: -
J gene: TRBJ2-1
V gene: TRBV7-3
CDR3 DNA: TGTGCCAGCAGCTTAATTGGGACAGGGATGGATGAGCAGTTCTTC
CDR3 protein: CASSLIGTGMDEQFF

D gene: -
clone size: -
J gene: TRBJ1-1
V gene: TRBV18
CDR3 DNA: TGTGCCAGCTCACCTAGGGCAGGGGCCACTGAAGCTTTCTTT
CDR3 protein: CASSPRAGATEAFF

D gene: -
clone size: -
J gene: TRBJ2-1
V gene: TRBV12-5
CDR3 DNA: TGTGCTAGTGGTATTAATAGCGGTCATAGCTCCTACAATGAGCAGTTCTTC
CDR3 protein: CASGINSGHSSYNEQFF